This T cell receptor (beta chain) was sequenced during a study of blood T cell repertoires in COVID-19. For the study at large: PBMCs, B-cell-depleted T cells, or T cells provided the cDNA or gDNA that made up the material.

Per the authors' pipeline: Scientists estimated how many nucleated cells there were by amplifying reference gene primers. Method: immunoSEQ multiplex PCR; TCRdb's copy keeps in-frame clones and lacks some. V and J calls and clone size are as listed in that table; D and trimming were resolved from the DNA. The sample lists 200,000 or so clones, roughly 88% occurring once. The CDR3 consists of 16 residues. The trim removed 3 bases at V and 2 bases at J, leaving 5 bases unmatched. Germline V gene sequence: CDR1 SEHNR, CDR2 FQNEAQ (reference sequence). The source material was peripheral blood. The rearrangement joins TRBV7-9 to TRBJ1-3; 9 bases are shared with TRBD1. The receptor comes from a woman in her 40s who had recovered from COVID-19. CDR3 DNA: TGTGCCAGCAGCTTTTTTGGGACAGGGACTGGAAACACCATATATTTT. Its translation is CASSFFGTGTGNTIYF.